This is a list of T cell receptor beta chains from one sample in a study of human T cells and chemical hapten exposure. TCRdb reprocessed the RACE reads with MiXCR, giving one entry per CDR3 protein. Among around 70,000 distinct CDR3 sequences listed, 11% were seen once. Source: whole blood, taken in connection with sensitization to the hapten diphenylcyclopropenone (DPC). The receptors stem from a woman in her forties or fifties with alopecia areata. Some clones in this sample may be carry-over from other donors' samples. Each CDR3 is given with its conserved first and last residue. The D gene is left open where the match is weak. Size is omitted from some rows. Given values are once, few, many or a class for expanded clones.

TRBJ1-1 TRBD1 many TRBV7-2 TGTGCCAGCAGGTACCAGGGGGCGCGGGGTGAAGCTTTCTTT CASRYQGARGEAFF
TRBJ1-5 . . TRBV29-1 TGCAGCGTAGTACAGGGTGTCGGGCAGCCCCAGCATTTT CSVVQGVGQPQHF
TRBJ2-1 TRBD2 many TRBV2 TGTGCCAGCAAGAGGGAGGGGAACAATGAGCAGTTCTTC CASKREGNNEQFF
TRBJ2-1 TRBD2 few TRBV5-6 TGTGCCAGCAGCCAAAATCTAGCGGCCGACAATGAGCAGTTCTTC CASSQNLAADNEQFF
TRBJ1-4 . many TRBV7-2 TGTGCCAGCAGCTTAGATCCAGTGACTAATGAAAAACTGTTTTTT CASSLDPVTNEKLFF
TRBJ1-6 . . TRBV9 TGTGCCAGCAGCGGTAGGGGATCCCAGGGTTCGGCCCTCCACTTT CASSGRGSQGSALHF
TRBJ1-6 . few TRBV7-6 TGTGCCAGCAGCTCCAGGGGCTCCCCGAATTCACCCCTCCACTTT CASSSRGSPNSPLHF
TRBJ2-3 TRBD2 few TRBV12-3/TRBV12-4 TGTGCCAGCAGGATGACTAGCGGGAGTACGTATTTT CASRMTSGSTYF
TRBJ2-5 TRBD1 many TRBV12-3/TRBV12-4 TGTGCCAGCAGCATCGGACAGGGTCAAGAGACCCAGTACTTC CASSIGQGQETQYF
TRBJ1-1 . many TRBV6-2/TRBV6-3 TGTGCCAGCAGTTACTCGGAGGGTTGGACTGAAGCTTTCTTT CASSYSEGWTEAFF
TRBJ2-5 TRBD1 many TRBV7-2 TGTGCCAGCAGCCCCGTTGGGACAGAAGAGACCCAGTACTTC CASSPVGTEETQYF
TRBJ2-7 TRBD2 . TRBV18 TGTGCCAGCCACAAAACGGGGGGTTTAGCCTACGAGCAGTACTTC CASHKTGGLAYEQYF
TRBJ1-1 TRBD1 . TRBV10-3 TGTGCCATCAGCCCTAAAGCACAGGGGTCTTCCAAGGACACTGAAGCTTTCTTT CAISPKAQGSSKDTEAFF
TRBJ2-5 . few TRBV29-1 TGCAGCGTTCCTGGAGGCAGCCAAGAGACCCAGTACTTC CSVPGGSQETQYF
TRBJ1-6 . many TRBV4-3 TGCGCCAGCAGCCAAGATTTGGGGGCGGTTCGGATCAATTCACCCCTCCACTTT CASSQDLGAVRINSPLHF
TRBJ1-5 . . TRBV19 TGTGCCAGTAGTATGCGCTCTAGGGGTATGTTTCAGCCCCAGCATTTT CASSMRSRGMFQPQHF
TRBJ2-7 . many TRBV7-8 TGTGCCAGCAGCTTAGATATCAGCCCCTACGAGCAGTACTTC CASSLDISPYEQYF
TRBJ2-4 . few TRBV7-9 TGTGCCAGCAGCCTAGTTGAAGCCAAAAACATTCAGTACTTC CASSLVEAKNIQYF
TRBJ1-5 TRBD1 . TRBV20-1 TGCAGTGCTATTTTGAGGACAGGGGAATTCAATCAGCCCCAGCATTTT CSAILRTGEFNQPQHF
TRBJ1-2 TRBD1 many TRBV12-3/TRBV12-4 TGTGCCAGCAGTTTAGGGGACAGCTATGGCTACACCTTC CASSLGDSYGYTF
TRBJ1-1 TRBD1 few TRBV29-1 TGCAGCGCCTGGACAGGGTTCACTGAAGCTTTCTTT CSAWTGFTEAFF
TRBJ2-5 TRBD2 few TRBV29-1 TGCAGCGTTCAATTAGTTGGGAGGGCTAAAGAGACCCAGTACTTC CSVQLVGRAKETQYF
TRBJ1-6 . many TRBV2 TGTGCCGCCGGGGCCGAGTATAATTCACCCCTCCACTTT CAAGAEYNSPLHF
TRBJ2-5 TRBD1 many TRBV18 TGTGCCAGCTCACCACGACAGGGGGTTCAAGAGACCCAGTACTTC CASSPRQGVQETQYF
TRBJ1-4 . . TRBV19 TGTGCCAGTAGTATTGGGGCCCTAGGGGGTCTATTACTGTTTTTT CASSIGALGGLLLFF
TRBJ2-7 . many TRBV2 TGTGCCAGCAGTGCGGACAGTCGCTACGAGCAGTACTTC CASSADSRYEQYF
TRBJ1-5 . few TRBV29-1 TGCAGCGTTGTTTTGGGGACTGCTTACAATCAGCCCCAGCATTTT CSVVLGTAYNQPQHF
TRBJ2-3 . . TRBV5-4 TGTGCCAGCAGCTTGCGGCAGGGAGGAGATACGCAGTATTTT CASSLRQGGDTQYF
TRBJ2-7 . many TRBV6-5 TGTGCCAGCAGTTTCGCTTGGGACGGCCGGGGACGCGAGCAGTACTTC CASSFAWDGRGREQYF
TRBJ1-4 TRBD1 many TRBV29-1 TGCAGCGTTGAAGACGAGGGACAGCCTAATGAAAAACTGTTTTTT CSVEDEGQPNEKLFF
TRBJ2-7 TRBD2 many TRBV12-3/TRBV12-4 TGTGCCAGCACCCGGACTAGCGGGGGTACCCGCGAGCAGTACTTC CASTRTSGGTREQYF
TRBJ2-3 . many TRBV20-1 TGCAGTGCTAGTGATAGCGCCCAAAGCACAGATACGCAGTATTTT CSASDSAQSTDTQYF
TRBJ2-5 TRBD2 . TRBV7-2 TGTGCCAGCAGCCCGACCGGGACTAGCGGAGAGACCCAGTACTTC CASSPTGTSGETQYF
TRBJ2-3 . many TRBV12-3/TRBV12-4 TGTGCCAGCAGAGGACTGTCTGCAGATACGCAGTATTTT CASRGLSADTQYF
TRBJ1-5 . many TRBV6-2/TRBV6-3 TGTGCCAGCAGGCAGGACCGATCGCGTGAGCAGCCCCAGCATTTT CASRQDRSREQPQHF
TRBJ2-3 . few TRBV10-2 TGCGCCAGCAGGGAGGGCAGGAGGACAGATACGCAGTATTTT CASREGRRTDTQYF